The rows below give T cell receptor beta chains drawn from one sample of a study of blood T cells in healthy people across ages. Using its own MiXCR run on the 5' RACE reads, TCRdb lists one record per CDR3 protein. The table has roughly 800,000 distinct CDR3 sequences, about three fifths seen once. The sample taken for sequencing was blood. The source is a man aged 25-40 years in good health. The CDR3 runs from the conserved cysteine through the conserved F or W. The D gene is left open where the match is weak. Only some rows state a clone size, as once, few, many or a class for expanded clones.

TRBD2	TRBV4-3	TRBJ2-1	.	CASSQGLLAGDEQFF	TGCGCCAGCAGCCAAGGGCTGCTAGCGGGAGATGAGCAGTTCTTC
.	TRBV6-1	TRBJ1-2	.	CASGDRDHGYTF	TGTGCCAGCGGGGATAGGGACCATGGCTACACCTTC
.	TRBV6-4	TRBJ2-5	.	CASSDSRETQYF	TGTGCCAGCAGTGACTCGAGAGAGACCCAGTACTTC
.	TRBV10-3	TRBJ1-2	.	CAISLTGADGYTF	TGTGCCATCAGCCTGACCGGGGCAGATGGCTACACCTTC
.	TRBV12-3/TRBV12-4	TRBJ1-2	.	CASSLAPPVGYGYTF	TGTGCCAGCAGTTTGGCACCGCCGGTCGGCTATGGCTACACCTTC
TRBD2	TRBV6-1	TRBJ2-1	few	CASSELAGDYNEQFF	TGTGCCAGCAGTGAACTAGCGGGGGACTACAATGAGCAGTTCTTC
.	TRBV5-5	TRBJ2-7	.	CASRWSSGSCEQYF	TGTGCCAGCAGGTGGTCCTCCGGCTCCTGCGAGCAGTACTTC
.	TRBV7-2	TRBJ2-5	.	CASSLGRRQETQYF	TGTGCCAGCAGCTTAGGGCGGAGGCAAGAGACCCAGTACTTC
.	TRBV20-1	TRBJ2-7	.	CSASGVDYEQYF	TGCAGTGCTAGCGGGGTAGATTACGAGCAGTACTTC
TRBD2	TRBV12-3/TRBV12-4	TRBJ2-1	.	CAGIYSGGKAYNEQFF	TGTGCCGGCATCTATAGCGGGGGGAAAGCCTACAATGAGCAGTTCTTC
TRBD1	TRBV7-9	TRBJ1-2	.	CASSPAGTGRFYGYTF	TGTGCCAGCAGCCCAGCCGGGACAGGCCGGTTCTATGGCTACACCTTC
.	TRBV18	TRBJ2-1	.	CASAYTGYNEQFF	TGTGCCAGCGCCTACACAGGGTACAATGAGCAGTTCTTC
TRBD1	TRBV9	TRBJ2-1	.	CASSEYRGAITNEQFF	TGTGCCAGCAGCGAGTACAGGGGAGCCATAACCAATGAGCAGTTCTTC
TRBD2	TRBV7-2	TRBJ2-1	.	CASRSQGGLAATSYNEQFF	TGTGCCAGCAGATCGCAAGGCGGACTAGCGGCAACTTCCTACAATGAGCAGTTCTTC
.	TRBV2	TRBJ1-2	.	CASSDAAPIYGYTF	TGTGCCAGCAGTGACGCGGCGCCGATCTATGGCTACACCTTC
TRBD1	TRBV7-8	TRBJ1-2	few	CASSQKSGQAIYGYTF	TGTGCCAGCAGCCAAAAAAGTGGACAGGCGATCTATGGCTACACCTTC
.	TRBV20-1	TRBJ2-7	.	CSAPVTYEQYF	TGCAGTGCCCCCGTGACCTACGAGCAGTACTTC
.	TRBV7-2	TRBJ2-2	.	CASSPGPKEELFF	TGTGCCAGCAGCCCCGGCCCAAAGGAGGAGCTGTTTTTT